The entry that follows covers one TCR beta chain sequence. CDR1 MDHEN and CDR2 SYDVKM come from the germline V gene. V shed 6 bases and J shed 8 bases, with 13 bases lying between them. The CDR3 is 13 amino acids. Clones were sequenced by immunoSEQ multiplex PCR, and TCRdb holds only the in-frame ones, with some missing. The sample includes about 140,000 clones, 88% of them seen just once. This specimen comes from a study of blood T cell repertoires in COVID-19. Study summary: Samples taken during acute and convalescent COVID-19 were collected in the United States, Italy and Spain. Nucleic acid was either cDNA or gDNA, and it came from T cells, B-cell-depleted T cells, or PBMCs.

The J gene is TRBJ1-4, the V gene TRBV28; tentative D call: TRBD1 (6 bases). This sequence originates from a man in his fifties or sixties with active or convalescent COVID-19. Input material: peripheral blood. The CDR3 bases are TGTGCCAGCAGGCCGACAGGATCCGAAAAACTGTTTTTT. As protein: CASRPTGSEKLFF.